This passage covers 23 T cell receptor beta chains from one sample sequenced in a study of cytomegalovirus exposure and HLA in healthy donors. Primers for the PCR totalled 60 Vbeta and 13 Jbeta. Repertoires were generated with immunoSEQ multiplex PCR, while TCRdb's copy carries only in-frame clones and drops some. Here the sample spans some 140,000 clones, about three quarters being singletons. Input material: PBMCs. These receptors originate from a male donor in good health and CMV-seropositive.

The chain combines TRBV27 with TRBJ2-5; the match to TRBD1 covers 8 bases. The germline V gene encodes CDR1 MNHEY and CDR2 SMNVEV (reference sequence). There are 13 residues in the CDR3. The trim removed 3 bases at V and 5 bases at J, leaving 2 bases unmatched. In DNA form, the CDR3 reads TGTGCCAGCAGTTTCAGGGGGCAGGAGACCCAGTACTTC. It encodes CASSFRGQETQYF.

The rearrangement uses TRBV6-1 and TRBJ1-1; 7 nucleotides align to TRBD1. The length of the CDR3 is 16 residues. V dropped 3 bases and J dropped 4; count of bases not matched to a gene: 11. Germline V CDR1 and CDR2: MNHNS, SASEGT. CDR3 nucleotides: TGTGCCAGCAGTGACGCCCGACAGGGCAACGGCACTGAAGCTTTCTTT. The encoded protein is CASSDARQGNGTEAFF.

This chain's CDR3 is CASSQDVGAGEQYF. Here the CDR3 DNA reads TGTGCCAGCAGCCAAGATGTGGGGGCTGGGGAGCAGTACTTC. V gene TRBV4-2 combines with J gene TRBJ2-7, with D possibly matching TRBD1 (6 bases). Germline assignment: CDR1 LGHNA and CDR2 YNFKEQ. The CDR3 totals 14 residues. With 0 bases removed from V and 7 bases from J, the gap between germline ends came to 13 bases.

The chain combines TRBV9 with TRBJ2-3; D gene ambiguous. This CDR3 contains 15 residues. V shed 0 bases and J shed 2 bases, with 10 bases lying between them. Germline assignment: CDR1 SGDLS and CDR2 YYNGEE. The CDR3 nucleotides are TGTGCCAGCAGCGTAGAGTATGGCCACACAGATACGCAGTATTTT. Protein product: CASSVEYGHTDTQYF.

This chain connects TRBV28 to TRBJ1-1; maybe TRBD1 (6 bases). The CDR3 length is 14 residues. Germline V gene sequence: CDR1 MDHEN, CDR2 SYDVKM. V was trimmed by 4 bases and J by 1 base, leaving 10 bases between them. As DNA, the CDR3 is TGTGCCAGCAGTTACACGGACAGGAACACTGAAGCTTTCTTT. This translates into CASSYTDRNTEAFF.

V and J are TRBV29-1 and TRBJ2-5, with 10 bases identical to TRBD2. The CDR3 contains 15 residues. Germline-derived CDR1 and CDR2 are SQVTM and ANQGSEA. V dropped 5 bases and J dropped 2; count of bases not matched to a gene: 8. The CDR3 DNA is TGCAGCGTTACCGTCGGACTAGCGGTACAAGAGACCCAGTACTTC. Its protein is CSVTVGLAVQETQYF.

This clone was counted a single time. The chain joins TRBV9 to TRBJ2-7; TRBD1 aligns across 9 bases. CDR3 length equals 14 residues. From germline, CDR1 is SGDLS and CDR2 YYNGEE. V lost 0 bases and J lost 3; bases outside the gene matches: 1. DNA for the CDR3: TGTGCCAGCAGCGTAGGGGACAGGGTCTACGAGCAGTACTTC. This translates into CASSVGDRVYEQYF.

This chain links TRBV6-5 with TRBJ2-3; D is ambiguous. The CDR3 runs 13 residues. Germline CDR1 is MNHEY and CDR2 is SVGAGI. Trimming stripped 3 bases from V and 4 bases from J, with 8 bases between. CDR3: CASSYSPPDTQYF. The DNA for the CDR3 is TGTGCCAGCAGTTATTCTCCCCCAGATACGCAGTATTTT.

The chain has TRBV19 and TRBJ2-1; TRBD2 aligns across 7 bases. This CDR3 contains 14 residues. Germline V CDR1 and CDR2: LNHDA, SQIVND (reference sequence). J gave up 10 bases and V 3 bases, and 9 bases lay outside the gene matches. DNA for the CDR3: TGTGCCAGTAGTATTGAGACTAGGGAGGGGGAGCAGTTCTTC. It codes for CASSIETREGEQFF.

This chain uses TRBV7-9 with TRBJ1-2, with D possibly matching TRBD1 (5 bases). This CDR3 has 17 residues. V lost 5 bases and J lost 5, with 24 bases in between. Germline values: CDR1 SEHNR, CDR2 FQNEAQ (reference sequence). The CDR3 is CASSPPGLGGAQYGYTF. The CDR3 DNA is TGTGCCAGCAGCCCTCCGGGGCTGGGCGGGGCGCAGTATGGCTACACCTTC.

The CDR3 loop is CASSSKRLAERTDTQYF. The CDR3 nucleotides are TGCGCCAGCAGCTCTAAAAGACTAGCGGAACGCACAGATACGCAGTATTTT. The rearrangement links TRBV5-1 to TRBJ2-3; 9 bases agree with TRBD2. This CDR3 is built from 17 residues. V was clipped by 3 bases and J by 1 base; unmatched bases: 9. Germline V CDR1 and CDR2: SGHRS, YFSETQ.

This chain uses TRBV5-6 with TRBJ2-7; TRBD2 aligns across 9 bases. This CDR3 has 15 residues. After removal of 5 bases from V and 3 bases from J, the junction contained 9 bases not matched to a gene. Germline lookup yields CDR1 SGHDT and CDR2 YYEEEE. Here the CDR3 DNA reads TGTGCCAGCAGGTATCAGACTAGCGGTTTCTACGAGCAGTACTTC. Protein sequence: CASRYQTSGFYEQYF.

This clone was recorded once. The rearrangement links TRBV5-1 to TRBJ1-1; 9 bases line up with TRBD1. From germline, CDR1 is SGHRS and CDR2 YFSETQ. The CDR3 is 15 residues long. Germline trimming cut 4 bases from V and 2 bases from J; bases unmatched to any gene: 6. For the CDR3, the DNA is TGCGCCAGCAGCCCGGGACAGGGACTCAACACTGAAGCTTTCTTT. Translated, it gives CASSPGQGLNTEAFF.

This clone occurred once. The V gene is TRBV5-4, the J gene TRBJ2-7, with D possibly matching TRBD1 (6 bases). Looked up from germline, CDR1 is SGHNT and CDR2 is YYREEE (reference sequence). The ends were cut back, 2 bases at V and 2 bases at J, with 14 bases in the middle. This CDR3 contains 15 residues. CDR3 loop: CASSLTPTGPYEQYF. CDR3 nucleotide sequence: TGTGCCAGCAGCTTAACCCCGACAGGACCCTACGAGCAGTACTTC.

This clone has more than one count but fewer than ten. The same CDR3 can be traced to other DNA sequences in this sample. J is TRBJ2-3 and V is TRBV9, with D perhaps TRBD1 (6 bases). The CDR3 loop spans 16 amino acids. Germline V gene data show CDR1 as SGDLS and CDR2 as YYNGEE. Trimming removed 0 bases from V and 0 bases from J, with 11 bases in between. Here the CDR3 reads CASSVVGGVSTDTQYF. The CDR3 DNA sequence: TGTGCCAGCAGCGTAGTAGGGGGTGTCAGCACAGATACGCAGTATTTT.

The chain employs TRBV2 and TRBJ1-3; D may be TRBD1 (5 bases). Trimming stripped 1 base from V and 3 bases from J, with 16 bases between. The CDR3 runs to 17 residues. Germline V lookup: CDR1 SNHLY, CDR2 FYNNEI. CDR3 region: CASSEEMRQRVGNTIYF. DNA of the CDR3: TGTGCCAGCAGTGAAGAGATGAGACAGCGGGTTGGAAACACCATATATTTT.

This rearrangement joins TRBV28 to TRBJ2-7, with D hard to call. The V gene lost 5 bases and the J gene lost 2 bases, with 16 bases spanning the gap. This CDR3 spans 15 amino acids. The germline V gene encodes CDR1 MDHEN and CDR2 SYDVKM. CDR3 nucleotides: TGTGCCAGCAGTCTAAAGCCCCACGCCGCCTACGAGCAGTACTTC. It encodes CASSLKPHAAYEQYF.

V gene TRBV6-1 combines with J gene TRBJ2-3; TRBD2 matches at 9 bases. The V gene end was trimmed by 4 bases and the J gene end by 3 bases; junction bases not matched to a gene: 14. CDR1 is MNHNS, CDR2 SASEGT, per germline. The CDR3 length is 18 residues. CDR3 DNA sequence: TGTGCCAGCAGTGCGGGAACCGGGACTAGCATTCGTACAGATACGCAGTATTTT. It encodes CASSAGTGTSIRTDTQYF.

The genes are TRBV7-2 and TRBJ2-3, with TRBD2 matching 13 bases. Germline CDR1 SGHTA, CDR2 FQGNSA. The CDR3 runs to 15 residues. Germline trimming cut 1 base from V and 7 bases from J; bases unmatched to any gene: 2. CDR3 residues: CASSLGLAGGNTQYF. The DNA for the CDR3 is TGTGCCAGCAGCTTAGGACTAGCGGGGGGCAATACGCAGTATTTT.

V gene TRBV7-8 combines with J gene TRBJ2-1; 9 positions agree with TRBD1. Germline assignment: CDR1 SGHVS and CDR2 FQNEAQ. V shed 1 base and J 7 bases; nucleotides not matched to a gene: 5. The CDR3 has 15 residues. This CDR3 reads CASSLDDRGFNEQFF. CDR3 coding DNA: TGTGCCAGCAGCTTAGACGACAGGGGGTTTAATGAGCAGTTCTTC. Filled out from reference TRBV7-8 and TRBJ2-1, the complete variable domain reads GAGVSQSPRYKVAKRGQDVALRCDPISGHVSLFWYQQALGQGPEFLTYFQNEAQLDKSGLPSDRFFAERPEGSVSTLKIQRTQQEDSAVYLCASSLDDRGFNEQFFGPGTRLTVL.

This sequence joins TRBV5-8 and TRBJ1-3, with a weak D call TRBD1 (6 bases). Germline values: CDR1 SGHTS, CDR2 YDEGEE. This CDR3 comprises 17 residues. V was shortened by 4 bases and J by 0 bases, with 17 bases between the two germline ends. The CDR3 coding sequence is TGTGCCAGCAGCGGGCACGCGTCAGGGGCCTCTGGAAACACCATATATTTT. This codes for CASSGHASGASGNTIYF. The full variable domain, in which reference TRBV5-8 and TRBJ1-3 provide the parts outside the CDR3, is EAGVTQSPTHLIKTRGQQATLRCSPISGHTSVYWYQQALGLGLQFLLWYDEGEERNRGNFPPRFSGRQFPNYSSELNVNALELEDSALYLCASSGHASGASGNTIYFGEGSWLTVV.

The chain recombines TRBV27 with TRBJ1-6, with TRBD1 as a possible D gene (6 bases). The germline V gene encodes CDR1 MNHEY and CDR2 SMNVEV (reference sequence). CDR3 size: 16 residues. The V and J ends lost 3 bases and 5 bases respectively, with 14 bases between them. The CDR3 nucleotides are TGTGCCAGCAGTTTGAGGGCAGGGGCCGATAATTCACCCCTCCACTTT. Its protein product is CASSLRAGADNSPLHF.

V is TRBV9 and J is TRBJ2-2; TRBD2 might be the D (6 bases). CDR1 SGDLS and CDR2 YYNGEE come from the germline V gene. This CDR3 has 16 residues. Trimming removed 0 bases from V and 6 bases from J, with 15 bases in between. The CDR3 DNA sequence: TGTGCCAGCAGCGTAGCTCCTAGCGTTAGAGCCGGGGAGCTGTTTTTT. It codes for CASSVAPSVRAGELFF.